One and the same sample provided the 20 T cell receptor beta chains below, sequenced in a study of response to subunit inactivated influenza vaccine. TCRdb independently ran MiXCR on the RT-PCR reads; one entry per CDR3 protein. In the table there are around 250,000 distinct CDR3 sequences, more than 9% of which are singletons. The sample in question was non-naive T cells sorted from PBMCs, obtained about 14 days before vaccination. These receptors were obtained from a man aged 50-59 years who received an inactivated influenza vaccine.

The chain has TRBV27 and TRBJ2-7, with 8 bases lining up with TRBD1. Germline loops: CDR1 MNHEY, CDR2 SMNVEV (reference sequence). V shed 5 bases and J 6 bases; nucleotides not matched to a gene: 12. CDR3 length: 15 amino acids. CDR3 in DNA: TGTGCCAGCAGTCCCGCGAGGACAGGGTCTCTCGAGCAGTACTTC. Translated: CASSPARTGSLEQYF.

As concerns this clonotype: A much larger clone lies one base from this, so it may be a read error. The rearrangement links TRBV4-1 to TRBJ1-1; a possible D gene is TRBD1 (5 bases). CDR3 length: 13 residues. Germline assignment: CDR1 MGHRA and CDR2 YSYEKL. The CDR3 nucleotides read TGCGCCAGCAGCGAACGCCGGACAACCGAAGCTCTCTTT. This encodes CASSERRTTEALF.

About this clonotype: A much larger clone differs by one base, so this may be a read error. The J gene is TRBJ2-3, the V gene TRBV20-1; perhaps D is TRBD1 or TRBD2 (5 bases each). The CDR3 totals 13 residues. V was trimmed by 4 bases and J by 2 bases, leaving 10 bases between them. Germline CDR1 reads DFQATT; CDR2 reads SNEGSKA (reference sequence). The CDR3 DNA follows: TGCAGTGCTAACCGGGGCACCACAGATACGCAGTATTTT. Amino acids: CSANRGTTDTQYF.

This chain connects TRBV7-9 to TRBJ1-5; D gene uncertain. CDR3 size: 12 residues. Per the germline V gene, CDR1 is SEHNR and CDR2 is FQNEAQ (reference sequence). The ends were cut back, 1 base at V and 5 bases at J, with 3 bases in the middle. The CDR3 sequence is CASSLDDQPQHF. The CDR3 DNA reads TGTGCCAGCAGCTTAGACGATCAGCCCCAGCATTTT. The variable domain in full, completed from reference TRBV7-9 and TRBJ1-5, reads DTGVSQNPRHKITKRGQNVTFRCDPISEHNRLYWYRQTLGQGPEFLTYFQNEAQLEKSRLLSDRFSAERPKGSFSTLEIQRTEQGDSAMYLCASSLDDQPQHFGDGTRLSIL.

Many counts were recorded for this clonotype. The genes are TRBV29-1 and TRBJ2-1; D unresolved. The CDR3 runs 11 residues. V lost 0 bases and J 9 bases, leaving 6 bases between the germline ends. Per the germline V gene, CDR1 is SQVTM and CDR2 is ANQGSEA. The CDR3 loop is CSVEDPSEQFF. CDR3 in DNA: TGCAGCGTTGAAGATCCTAGTGAGCAGTTCTTC.

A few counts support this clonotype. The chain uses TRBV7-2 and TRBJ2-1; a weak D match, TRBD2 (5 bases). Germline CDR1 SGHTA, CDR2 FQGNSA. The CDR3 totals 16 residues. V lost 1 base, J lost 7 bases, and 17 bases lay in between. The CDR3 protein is CASSLGPPGVQNEQFF. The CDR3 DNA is TGTGCCAGCAGCTTAGGCCCCCCCGGGGTGCAAAATGAGCAGTTCTTC.

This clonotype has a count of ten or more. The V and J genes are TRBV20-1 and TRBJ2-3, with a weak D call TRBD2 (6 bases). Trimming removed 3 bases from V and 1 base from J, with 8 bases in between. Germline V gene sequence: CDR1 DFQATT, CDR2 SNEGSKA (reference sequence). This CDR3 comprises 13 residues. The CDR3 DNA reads TGCAGTGCTAGCGGCGGGGGCACAGATACGCAGTATTTT. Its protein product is CSASGGGTDTQYF.

CDR3 sequence (DNA): TGTGCCATCAGCGACCGGCTATCCGTTGAGCAGTTCTTC. It translates to CAISDRLSVEQFF. J is TRBJ2-1 and V is TRBV10-3; D ambiguous. Per the germline V gene, CDR1 is ENHRY and CDR2 is SYGVKD. V gave up 6 bases and J gave up 9 bases, with 15 bases separating them. This CDR3 is built from 13 residues.

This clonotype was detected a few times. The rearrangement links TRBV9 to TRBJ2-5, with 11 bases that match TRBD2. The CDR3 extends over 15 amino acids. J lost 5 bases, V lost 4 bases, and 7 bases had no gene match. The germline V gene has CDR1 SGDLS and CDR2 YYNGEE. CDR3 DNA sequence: TGTGCCAGCAGCCATCGAGGGACTAGCGGTGAGACCCAGTACTTC. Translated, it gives CASSHRGTSGETQYF.

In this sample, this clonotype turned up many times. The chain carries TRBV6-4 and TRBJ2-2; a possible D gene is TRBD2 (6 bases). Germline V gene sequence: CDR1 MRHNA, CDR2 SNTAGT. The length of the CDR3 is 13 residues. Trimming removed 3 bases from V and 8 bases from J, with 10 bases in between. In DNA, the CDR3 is TGTGCCAGCAGTGAATCGGGGGAAGGGGAGCTGTTTTTT. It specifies CASSESGEGELFF.

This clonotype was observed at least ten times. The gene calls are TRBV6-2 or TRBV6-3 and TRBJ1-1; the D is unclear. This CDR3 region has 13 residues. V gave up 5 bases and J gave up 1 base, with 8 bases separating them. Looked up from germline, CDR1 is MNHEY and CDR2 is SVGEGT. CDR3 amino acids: CASSPYKNTEAFF. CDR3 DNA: TGTGCCAGCAGTCCATACAAGAACACTGAAGCTTTCTTT.

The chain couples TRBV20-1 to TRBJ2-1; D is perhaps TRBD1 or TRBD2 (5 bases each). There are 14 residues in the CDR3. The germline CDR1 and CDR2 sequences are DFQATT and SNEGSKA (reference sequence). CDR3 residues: CRGLGDLSYNEQFF. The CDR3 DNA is TGCAGAGGACTGGGGGACCTCTCCTACAATGAGCAGTTCTTC.

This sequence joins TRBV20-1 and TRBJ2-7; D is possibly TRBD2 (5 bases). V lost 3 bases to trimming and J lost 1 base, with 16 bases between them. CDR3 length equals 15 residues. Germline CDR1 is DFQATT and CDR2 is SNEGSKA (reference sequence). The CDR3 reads CSARTMDGYSYEQYF. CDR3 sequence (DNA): TGCAGTGCTAGGACTATGGACGGATATTCCTACGAGCAGTACTTC.

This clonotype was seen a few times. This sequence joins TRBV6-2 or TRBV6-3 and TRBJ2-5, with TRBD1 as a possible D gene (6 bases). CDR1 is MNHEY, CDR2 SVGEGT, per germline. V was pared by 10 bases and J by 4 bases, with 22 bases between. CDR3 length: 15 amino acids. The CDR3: CATQPQGLPGETQYF. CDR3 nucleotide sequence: TGTGCCACCCAACCTCAGGGGCTTCCAGGAGAGACCCAGTACTTC.

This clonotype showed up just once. The CDR3 DNA follows: TGTGCCAGCAGCACCCTACTAGCCCCGGAGGAGTATTTT. Amino acids: CASSTLLAPEEYF. The chain is built from TRBV7-2 and TRBJ2-3; D might be TRBD2 (6 bases). V was trimmed by 5 bases and J by 13 bases, leaving 19 bases between them. The CDR3 loop spans 13 amino acids. From germline, CDR1 is SGHTA and CDR2 FQGNSA.

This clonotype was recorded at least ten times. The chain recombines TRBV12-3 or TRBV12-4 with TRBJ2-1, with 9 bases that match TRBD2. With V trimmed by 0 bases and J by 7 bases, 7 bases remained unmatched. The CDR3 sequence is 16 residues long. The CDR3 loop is CASSLALGTSRNEQFF. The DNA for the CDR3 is TGTGCCAGCAGTTTAGCGCTTGGGACTAGCAGGAATGAGCAGTTCTTC.

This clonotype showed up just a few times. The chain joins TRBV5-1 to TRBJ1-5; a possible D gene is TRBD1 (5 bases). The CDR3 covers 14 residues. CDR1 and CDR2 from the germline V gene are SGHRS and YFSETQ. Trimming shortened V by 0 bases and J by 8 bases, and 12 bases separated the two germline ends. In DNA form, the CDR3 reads TGCGCCAGCAGCTTGGCCCCAGGGACCGAGCCCCAGCATTTT. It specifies CASSLAPGTEPQHF.

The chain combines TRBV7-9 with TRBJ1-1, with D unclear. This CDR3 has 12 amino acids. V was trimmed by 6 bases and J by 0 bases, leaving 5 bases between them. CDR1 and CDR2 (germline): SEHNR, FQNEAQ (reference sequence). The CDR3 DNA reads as TGTGCCAGCAGTGGGATGAACACTGAAGCTTTCTTT. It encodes CASSGMNTEAFF.

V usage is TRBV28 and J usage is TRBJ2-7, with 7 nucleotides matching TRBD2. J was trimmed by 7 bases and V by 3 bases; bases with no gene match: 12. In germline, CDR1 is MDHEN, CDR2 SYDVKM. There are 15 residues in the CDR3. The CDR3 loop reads CASSFGQAAGGEQYF. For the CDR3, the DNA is TGTGCCAGCAGTTTCGGGCAGGCAGCCGGGGGGGAGCAGTACTTC.

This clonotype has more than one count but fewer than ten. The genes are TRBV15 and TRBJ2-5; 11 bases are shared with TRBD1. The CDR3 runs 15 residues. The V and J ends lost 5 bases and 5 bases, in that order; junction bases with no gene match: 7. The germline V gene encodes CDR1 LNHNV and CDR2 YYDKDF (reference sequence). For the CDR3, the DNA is TGTGCCACCAGCTTACGGACAGGGGGCGCGGAGACCCAGTACTTC. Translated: CATSLRTGGAETQYF.